This TCR beta chain comes out of a study of blood T cell repertoires in COVID-19. Study-wide context: Sources were T cells, B-cell-depleted T cells, or PBMCs; the material itself was cDNA or gDNA.

The J segment lost 7 bases and the V segment lost 6 bases, leaving 14 bases of the junction unmatched. This CDR3 comprises 15 residues. Germline V lookup: CDR1 MNHNY, CDR2 SVGAGI (reference sequence). In the authors' methods: Researchers report that nucleated cell counts were estimated from reference gene primer amplification. The data were produced by immunoSEQ multiplex PCR, yet TCRdb's version contains in-frame clones alone and is incomplete. D and trimming come from the DNA, and the V and J calls and clone size come from that table. This repertoire shows under 95,000 clones, about 93% found once; its top ten account for approximately 4.1%.

J is TRBJ1-2 and V is TRBV6-6; 7 positions agree with TRBD1. This TCR came from a woman between 50 and 59 years old in a cohort sampled during active COVID-19. Sequencing was done on a sample of peripheral blood. Written as DNA, the CDR3 is TGTGCCAGCAGGCCCCCTTCGACAGGGAACGGTGGCTACACCTTC. Translating it yields CASRPPSTGNGGYTF.